Described below is a single T cell receptor (beta chain) sequence and its context. What it binds is not known. These data belong to a study of T cell repertoires in cytomegalovirus infection. The wider study: HLA-B-restricted CMV epitopes that are well studied, plus recently identified HLA-C-restricted ones, were used by the study. Indications came from public TCR beta signatures; they pointed to CMV infection and to a matching HLA type.

Study-wide points: HLA-C-restricted, CMV-specific TCR beta clonotypes were dominant ex vivo. Summed public TCR beta family frequency identified CMV carriers bearing the relevant HLA.

TCRdb analysed the reads with MiXCR anew, one entry per CDR3 protein. Of under 450,000 distinct CDR3 sequences in the sample, roughly 36% are singletons; the top ten hold less than 15%. The CDR3 consists of 13 residues. The germline V and J ends were trimmed by 6 bases and 3 bases, with 10 bases remaining between them. The chain has TRBV12-3 or TRBV12-4 and TRBJ2-3; D call uncertain. Here the sequenced sample was cultured PBMCs, taken from culture after CMV antigen stimulation. The TCR originated in a human donor in good health (CMV status not recorded). Some clones in this sample may be carry-over from other donors' samples. CDR3 loop: CASSTVVTDTQYF. In DNA form, the CDR3 reads TGTGCCAGCAGCACGGTTGTGACAGATACGCAGTATTTT.